This T cell receptor (beta chain) stems from a study of cytomegalovirus exposure and HLA in healthy donors. Trimming at V came to 4 bases and at J to 8 bases, leaving 10 bases not matched to a gene. From germline, CDR1 is SGHNT and CDR2 YYREEE (reference sequence). The CDR3 is 17 amino acids. This clone was counted a single time. Amplification used 60 Vbeta primers and 13 Jbeta primers. Repertoires were generated with immunoSEQ multiplex PCR, while TCRdb's copy carries only in-frame clones and drops some. The sample lists around 200,000 clones, about 80% seen once, with roughly 2% in the top ten. Sequencing was performed on PBMCs. This clonotype originated in a man aged 18 to 30 in good health and CMV-seronegative. This chain joins TRBV5-4 and TRBJ2-2, with 14 nucleotides matching TRBD2. This chain's CDR3 is CASSPPGLAGEAGELFF. For the CDR3, the DNA is TGTGCCAGCAGCCCCCCGGGACTAGCGGGGGAAGCGGGGGAGCTGTTTTTT.